The text below deals with one T cell receptor beta chain. Its antigen is unidentified. RNA was extracted and reverse transcribed into cDNA as the sequencing template. Libraries were prepared by immunoSEQ multiplex PCR; TCRdb keeps only in-frame clonotypes and omits some of them. The sample shows under 300,000 clones, roughly two thirds of them seen only once. This specimen belongs to a study of CD8+ T cells in alopecia areata. It was from alopecia areata patients that lesional scalp punch biopsies and peripheral blood were collected. The CDR3 runs to 17 residues. V gave up 4 bases and J gave up 6 bases; unmatched junction bases: 12. Germline V gene sequence: CDR1 SGHTA, CDR2 FQGNSA. The study, taken as a whole, reports: Affected lesional scalp, above all in alopecia totalis/universalis, was more clonal than normal scalp. Sequencing of scalp samples also captures resident alphabeta T cells of normal skin.

This chain connects TRBV7-2 to TRBJ2-2; TRBD1 matches at 9 bases. The sample consisted of CD4+ T cells sorted from blood, taken at week 0. The sequence derives from a human donor with alopecia areata. In nucleotides, the CDR3 is TGTGCCAGCAGCTCAATACCCCCGGGACAGGGAGCCGGGGAGCTGTTTTTT. Amino acid sequence: CASSSIPPGQGAGELFF.